The 26 T cell receptor beta chains below were found in one sample sequenced in a study of beta chain features in type 1 diabetes. Antigen specificity for these receptors is unknown. The authors reverse transcribed all of the isolated RNA, so sequencing captured expressed TCRB transcripts. Clones were sequenced by immunoSEQ multiplex PCR, and TCRdb holds only the in-frame ones, with some missing. The data hold about 240,000 clones, with approximately 13% observed a single time. General study points: Type 1 diabetes patients had TCRB CDR3s that were shorter (moderately but significantly so) in all four CD4+ subsets.

The sample comprised naive CD4+ T cells from blood. The source is a man under 40 with type 1 diabetes.

The chain links TRBV5-1 to TRBJ2-2, with 7 bases lining up with TRBD2. Germline V gives CDR1 SGHRS, CDR2 YFSETQ. J lost 6 bases, V lost 4 bases, and 9 bases had no gene match. The CDR3 spans 15 residues. In DNA form, the CDR3 reads TGCGCCAGCAGCCCGTTGCGGGGGTACGCCGGGGAGCTGTTTTTT. It is translated as CASSPLRGYAGELFF.

This clone was counted only a few times. The V and J genes are TRBV29-1 and TRBJ1-4; D unresolved. The CDR3 consists of 11 residues. With 6 bases removed from V and 8 bases from J, the gap between germline ends came to 10 bases. CDR1 is SQVTM and CDR2 is ANQGSEA in the germline V gene. CDR3 sequence (DNA): TGCAGCGTCCTCCCCTTGGAAAAACTGTTTTTT. Its protein is CSVLPLEKLFF.

This clone was counted between two and nine times. The chain joins TRBV4-1 to TRBJ2-5; 7 nucleotides agree with TRBD1. This CDR3 spans 17 amino acids. The V and J ends lost 0 bases and 2 bases, in that order; junction bases with no gene match: 9. CDR1 is MGHRA and CDR2 is YSYEKL in the germline V gene. Here the CDR3 reads CASSQDPGQPLQETQYF. Written as DNA, the CDR3 is TGCGCCAGCAGCCAAGACCCGGGACAGCCCTTACAAGAGACCCAGTACTTC.

This chain links TRBV18 with TRBJ2-1; a possible D gene is TRBD1 (7 bases). CDR3 length equals 16 residues. Germline values: CDR1 KGHSH, CDR2 LQKENI. V gave up 0 bases and J gave up 4 bases, with 13 bases separating them. CDR3 region: CASSPPEGAVYNEQFF. The CDR3 nucleotides are TGTGCCAGCTCACCACCGGAGGGGGCCGTTTACAATGAGCAGTTCTTC.

The rearrangement joins TRBV6-5 to TRBJ2-7; D is uncertain. Trimming removed 4 bases at V and 2 bases at J, with 9 bases between. The germline CDR1 and CDR2 sequences are MNHEY and SVGAGI. This CDR3 has 13 amino acids. The CDR3 loop is CASSSYSAYEQYF. In DNA form, the CDR3 reads TGTGCCAGCAGTTCGTACAGTGCCTACGAGCAGTACTTC.

This clone appeared a few times. The genes are TRBV28 and TRBJ1-6; 9 bases are shared with TRBD1. The CDR3 has 15 amino acids. Trimming took 2 bases from V and 13 from J; bases not matched to a gene: 9. Germline values: CDR1 MDHEN, CDR2 SYDVKM. As DNA, the CDR3 is TGTGCCAGCAGTTTAGGGACAGGGCCAATGGGGCCCCTCCACTTT. This encodes CASSLGTGPMGPLHF.

This clone was seen more than once but under ten times. The chain joins TRBV4-1 to TRBJ2-5, with 10 nucleotides matching TRBD1. Germline V lookup: CDR1 MGHRA, CDR2 YSYEKL. The CDR3 is 17 amino acids. The J segment lost 9 bases and the V segment lost 3 bases, leaving 16 bases of the junction unmatched. This CDR3 is CASSHDTTGTGATAQYF. The CDR3 region has the DNA TGCGCCAGCAGCCACGATACAACCGGGACAGGGGCAACGGCCCAGTACTTC.

V usage is TRBV5-1 and J usage is TRBJ2-3; TRBD1 agrees at 7 bases. V lost 0 bases and J lost 2; bases outside the gene matches: 6. Germline V gene sequence: CDR1 SGHRS, CDR2 YFSETQ. This CDR3 is 16 amino acids long. The CDR3 DNA follows: TGCGCCAGCAGCTTGGGGGGACAGTCCTTCACAGATACGCAGTATTTT. It encodes CASSLGGQSFTDTQYF.

The chain employs TRBV6-5 and TRBJ2-1; possible D gene TRBD2, 6 bases. The CDR3 extends over 12 amino acids. Looked up from germline, CDR1 is MNHEY and CDR2 is SVGAGI. The V and J ends lost 10 bases and 9 bases respectively, with 16 bases between them. This chain's CDR3 is CATGTPIGEQFF. CDR3 DNA sequence: TGTGCCACCGGGACTCCCATCGGTGAGCAGTTCTTC.

The V gene is TRBV10-3, the J gene TRBJ1-1; the D is unclear. Trimming took off 6 bases at V and 7 bases at J, with 21 bases between the two ends. CDR3 length: 15 residues. CDR1 is ENHRY and CDR2 is SYGVKD in the germline V gene. The CDR3 loop is CAISRQEGGFGEAFF. CDR3 DNA sequence: TGTGCCATCAGCAGGCAGGAGGGAGGATTTGGTGAAGCTTTCTTT.

This chain links TRBV19 with TRBJ1-2; 7 nucleotides agree with TRBD1. Germline CDR1 reads LNHDA; CDR2 reads SQIVND (reference sequence). The CDR3 totals 14 residues. The junction had 13 bases not matched to a gene; V was cut back by 7 bases and J by 8 bases. CDR3 loop: CASTLGQAGFGYTF. CDR3 nucleotides: TGTGCCAGTACCCTCGGACAGGCGGGGTTCGGCTACACCTTC.

The CDR3: CASSLIADTQYF. The CDR3 coding sequence is TGCGCCAGCAGCTTGATCGCAGATACGCAGTATTTT. This chain uses TRBV5-1 with TRBJ2-3; D remains ambiguous. The CDR3 runs 12 residues. Germline loops: CDR1 SGHRS, CDR2 YFSETQ. V was clipped by 1 base and J by 4 bases, with 4 bases between them.

This clone was found a few times. V gene TRBV10-2 combines with J gene TRBJ1-1, with a weak D call TRBD1 (6 bases). V lost 6 bases and J lost 6, with 17 bases in between. The V gene's germline CDR1 is WSHSY and CDR2 SAAADI. The CDR3 is 14 residues long. CDR3: CASRLQGERAEAFF. As DNA, the CDR3 is TGCGCCAGCAGATTACAGGGCGAAAGGGCTGAAGCTTTCTTT.

The genes are TRBV7-9 and TRBJ1-2; D unclear. The CDR3 spans 14 residues. Per the germline V gene, CDR1 is SEHNR and CDR2 is FQNEAQ (reference sequence). V lost 5 bases and J lost 8, with 18 bases in between. The CDR3 loop reads CASSVGGLYWGYTF. The CDR3 DNA sequence: TGTGCCAGCAGCGTGGGCGGACTCTATTGGGGCTACACCTTC. The variable domain in full, completed from reference TRBV7-9 and TRBJ1-2, reads DTGVSQNPRHKITKRGQNVTFRCDPISEHNRLYWYRQTLGQGPEFLTYFQNEAQLEKSRLLSDRFSAERPKGSFSTLEIQRTEQGDSAMYLCASSVGGLYWGYTFGSGTRLTVV.

This sequence joins TRBV29-1 and TRBJ1-1, with 8 bases matching TRBD1. The CDR3 consists of 13 residues. Germline CDR1 SQVTM, CDR2 ANQGSEA. The trim removed 7 bases at V and 0 bases at J, leaving 4 bases unmatched. CDR3 loop: CSALQGVNTEAFF. The CDR3 DNA reads TGCAGCGCCCTACAGGGGGTGAACACTGAAGCTTTCTTT.

The table lists this clone with a few counts. The chain carries TRBV29-1 and TRBJ2-5; 9 bases map to TRBD2. The J call may be mistaken, given a closer DNA end match to TRBJ2-7. The length of the CDR3 is 14 residues. Germline V gene data show CDR1 as SQVTM and CDR2 as ANQGSEA. This CDR3 reads CSVDESGRPHEQYF. The CDR3, as DNA: TGCAGCGTTGATGAGAGCGGGAGGCCCCACGAGCAGTACTTC.

CDR3 region: CASRRLGLLAGEETQYF. The CDR3 nucleotides are TGCGCCAGCAGACGGCTCGGCCTACTAGCGGGGGAAGAGACCCAGTACTTC. The gene calls are TRBV5-1 and TRBJ2-5; 11 positions match TRBD2. The V gene end was trimmed by 5 bases and the J gene end by 3 bases; junction bases not matched to a gene: 12. The CDR3 extends over 17 amino acids. CDR1 SGHRS and CDR2 YFSETQ come from the germline V gene.

The V gene is TRBV30, the J gene TRBJ1-2; 8 positions match TRBD1. V lost 7 bases to trimming and J lost 1 base; unmatched junction nucleotides: 5. The CDR3 has 13 residues. Germline values: CDR1 GTSNPN, CDR2 SVGIG (reference sequence). In DNA, the CDR3 is TGTGCCTACCAGGGACAGGATAACTATGGCTACACCTTC. Translated, it gives CAYQGQDNYGYTF.

The chain couples TRBV2 to TRBJ1-1; no clear D. V was shortened by 2 bases and J by 2 bases, with 9 bases between the two germline ends. This CDR3 spans 14 amino acids. From germline, CDR1 is SNHLY and CDR2 FYNNEI. CDR3 DNA: TGTGCCAGCAGTGAAATGAGGGAAAACACTGAAGCTTTCTTT. Its protein product is CASSEMRENTEAFF.

The table lists this clone with a few counts. The chain combines TRBV9 with TRBJ2-7; 7 nucleotides align to TRBD1. Germline lookup yields CDR1 SGDLS and CDR2 YYNGEE. The CDR3 extends over 17 amino acids. J was trimmed by 0 bases and V by 4 bases; bases with no gene match: 13. CDR3: CASSPGNRGLSSYEQYF. Here the CDR3 DNA reads TGTGCCAGCAGCCCAGGAAACAGGGGCCTGAGCTCCTACGAGCAGTACTTC.

This clone showed up just a few times. This chain connects TRBV15 to TRBJ2-3, with D possibly being TRBD2 (7 bases). Between the trimmed V and J ends, which lost 2 bases and 2 bases, there was a span of 20 bases. The CDR3 has 18 residues. The germline V gene has CDR1 LNHNV and CDR2 YYDKDF (reference sequence). In nucleotides, the CDR3 is TGTGCCACCAGCAGAAGAAGGGTGGGCGGGGGCCTCACAGATACGCAGTATTTT. Amino acid sequence: CATSRRRVGGGLTDTQYF.

This clone was seen a few times. This chain links TRBV30 with TRBJ2-1, with 9 bases that match TRBD2. The CDR3 spans 17 residues. J lost 0 bases, V lost 4 bases, and 10 bases had no gene match. The germline CDR1 and CDR2 sequences are GTSNPN and SVGIG (reference sequence). CDR3 sequence (DNA): TGTGCCTGGACCGTGGCGGGGGGGCTTTACTCCTACAATGAGCAGTTCTTC. Its translation is CAWTVAGGLYSYNEQFF.

This clone appeared a few times. The rearrangement uses TRBV4-1 and TRBJ2-3, with TRBD2 matching 11 bases. The trim removed 0 bases at V and 5 bases at J, leaving 7 bases unmatched. Germline assignment: CDR1 MGHRA and CDR2 YSYEKL. This CDR3 contains 17 residues. This chain's CDR3 is CASSQDVAGGYGDTQYF. DNA of the CDR3: TGCGCCAGCAGCCAAGATGTAGCGGGGGGGTATGGAGATACGCAGTATTTT.

This clone was observed a few times. The rearrangement joins TRBV4-1 to TRBJ2-3, with 8 positions matching TRBD1. Germline V gene lookup returns CDR1 MGHRA and CDR2 YSYEKL. Losses at the gene ends were 4 bases for V and 4 bases for J; bases not matched to a gene: 7. The CDR3 covers 15 residues. The CDR3 coding sequence is TGCGCCAGCAGCCGGGCAGGGGGCGAGGCAGATACGCAGTATTTT. This codes for CASSRAGGEADTQYF.

This clone turned up a few times. CDR3 sequence reads: CASSRGLAVPYEQYF. CDR3 nucleotide sequence: TGTGCCAGTAGTAGGGGACTAGCCGTGCCCTACGAGCAGTACTTC. The gene calls are TRBV19 and TRBJ2-7; 9 bases agree with TRBD2. Per germline, CDR1 LNHDA and CDR2 SQIVND (reference sequence). This CDR3 is built from 15 residues. The V gene end was trimmed by 4 bases and the J gene end by 2 bases; junction bases not matched to a gene: 6.

The chain combines TRBV11-3 with TRBJ2-5, with D unclear. V lost 8 bases and J 2 bases, leaving 18 bases between the germline ends. The germline CDR1 and CDR2 sequences are SGHNT and YENEEA. This CDR3 region has 15 residues. CDR3 region: CASAPSVTFQETQYF. The DNA of the CDR3 is TGTGCCAGCGCCCCGTCCGTGACTTTTCAAGAGACCCAGTACTTC.